These 3 T cell receptor beta chains share one sample of origin, sequenced in a study of blood T cell repertoires in COVID-19. Clones were read by immunoSEQ multiplex PCR, and TCRdb kept only the in-frame ones, dropping some. The sample lists about 310,000 clones; around 87% were seen once. Sequencing used peripheral blood. The receptors were sampled from a woman between 45 and 65 years old who had recovered from COVID-19.

The chain has TRBV10-2 and TRBJ1-2; 9 positions agree with TRBD1. This CDR3 has 16 amino acids. Germline CDR1 is WSHSY and CDR2 is SAAADI. V was clipped by 3 bases and J by 4 bases; unmatched bases: 9. The CDR3 region is CASSEILTGGGYGYTF. Here the CDR3 DNA reads TGCGCCAGCAGTGAAATTTTGACAGGGGGAGGCTATGGCTACACCTTC.

The CDR3 region is CASSEETQYF. In nucleotides, the CDR3 is TGTGCCAGCAGCGAAGAGACCCAGTACTTC. This sequence joins TRBV6-4 and TRBJ2-5; D uncertain. The germline gives CDR1 MRHNA, CDR2 SNTAGT. The CDR3 length is 10 residues. Trimming took 6 bases from V and 3 from J, leaving 2 bases between them.

The chain employs TRBV1 and TRBJ1-4; the D call TRBD1 from the table was never checked on the DNA. TRBV1 is annotated as a pseudogene. This CDR3 contains 14 residues. In DNA form, the CDR3 reads TGCACCAGCAGCCAGGGACAGGGATTTGAAAAACTGTTTTTT. This gives the protein CTSSQGQGFEKLFF.